The entry below gives a single TCR beta chain sequence along with its context. The antigen is not known. This sample was taken from a study of tumor-infiltrating lymphocytes in primary liver carcinoma. Study-wide context: Subjects consisted of male and female patients aged 30 to 69 years.

The source of the blood RNA was unsorted whole blood, and germline DNA was extracted as well. With V trimmed by 0 bases and J by 2 bases, 2 bases remained unmatched. The CDR3 extends over 16 amino acids. CDR1 SEHNR and CDR2 FQNEAQ come from the germline V gene (reference sequence). The investigators made TCR beta cDNA from roughly 460 ng total RNA, using a constant-region primer. Employing slightly modified ARM-PCR, three nested multiplex PCR rounds were run, and these gave rise to the TCR beta libraries. It was with TRBV1-TRBV30 forward primers and a C-beta reverse primer that the first two PCR rounds were run, at roughly 10 cycles each. TCRdb re-called the multiplex PCR reads through MiXCR, storing one row per CDR3 protein. Among 300,000 to 400,000 distinct CDR3 sequences listed, around three fifths were seen once. Study-wide results and caveats: Because of bulk unsorted sampling, CD4+ and CD8+ repertoires were not subjected to comparison.

The TCR comes from a man aged 35 to 55 with primary liver carcinoma and hepatitis B virus infection. This rearrangement joins TRBV7-9 to TRBJ2-1; 9 nucleotides align to TRBD2. The specimen sequenced was peripheral blood. In DNA, the CDR3 is TGTGCCAGCAGCTTAGCGACTAGCGGTCCCTACAATGAGCAGTTCTTC. As protein: CASSLATSGPYNEQFF.